This T cell receptor beta chain was retrieved from a study of PD-1 blockade in mismatch repair-deficient tumors. Background on the study: Patients had around twelve mismatch repair-deficient cancer types, all previously treated and progressing.

PCR or immunohistochemistry showed mismatch repair deficiency in every enrolled patient. TCRs were sequenced from a few patients responding to pembrolizumab. Concerning this clone itself: Its antigen is not known.

Germline CDR1 reads DFQATT; CDR2 reads SNEGSKA (reference sequence). The CDR3 has 11 residues. Points from the study as a whole: Tumor-resident clones, often absent from pretreatment blood, expanded after pembrolizumab and then contracted.

Produced via immunoSEQ multiplex PCR; TCRdb's table is partial and in-frame only. There are tens of thousands of clones in the sample; approximately 78% occur only once, and roughly 5.5% lies in the top ten. The receptor comes from an adult with mismatch repair-deficient cancer. This chain joins TRBV20-1 and TRBJ1-2; D is unclear. This sample comprised peripheral blood, obtained 44 weeks after starting pembrolizumab. CDR3 amino acids: CTSPYGYGYTF. The CDR3 region has the DNA TGCACTTCACCGTACGGATATGGCTACACCTTC.